This paragraph reports one T cell receptor (beta chain). What it binds is unknown. TCRdb keeps only in-frame clones here, not all; method: immunoSEQ multiplex PCR. The sample consists of around 140,000 clones, roughly 89% of them appearing once. This sample was taken from a study of cytomegalovirus exposure and HLA in healthy donors. Study-level background: The same platform used for the 666 first-cohort repertoires was also used for the 120 or so validation repertoires, as a later analysis reported.

Findings and caveats of the study: The study found most TCR sequences rare, yet found some public TCRs in many donors. Subsequent analysis of the 95 to 150 validation repertoires found a tendency for first-cohort TCR clusters to co-occur.

The donors formed part of the approximately 120-subject validation cohort, distinct from the roughly 630-subject first cohort. CDR3 length equals 14 residues. Germline V lookup: CDR1 WSHSY, CDR2 SAAADI. J gave up 1 base and V 5 bases, and 5 bases lay outside the gene matches. The source of this sequence is a woman between 18 and 29 years old in good health and CMV-seronegative. The sequencing sample was made of PBMCs. This chain links TRBV10-2 with TRBJ2-7, with 7 bases identical to TRBD1. CDR3 nucleotides: TGCGCCAGCAGTCGGACAGGTTCTTCCTACGAGCAGTACTTC. This sequence encodes CASSRTGSSYEQYF.